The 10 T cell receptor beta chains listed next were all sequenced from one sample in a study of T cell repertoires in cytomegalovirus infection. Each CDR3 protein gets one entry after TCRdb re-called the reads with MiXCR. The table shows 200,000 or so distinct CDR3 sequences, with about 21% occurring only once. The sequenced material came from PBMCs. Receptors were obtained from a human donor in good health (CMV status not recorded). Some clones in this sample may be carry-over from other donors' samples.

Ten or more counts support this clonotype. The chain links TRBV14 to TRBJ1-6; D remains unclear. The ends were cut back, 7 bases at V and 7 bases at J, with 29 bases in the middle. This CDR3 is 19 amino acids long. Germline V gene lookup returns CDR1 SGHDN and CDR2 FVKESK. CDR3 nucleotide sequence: TGTGCCAGCATCCTTCTTTGTAACAGCTATAATGGGGTAAATTCACCCCTCCACTTT. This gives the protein CASILLCNSYNGVNSPLHF.

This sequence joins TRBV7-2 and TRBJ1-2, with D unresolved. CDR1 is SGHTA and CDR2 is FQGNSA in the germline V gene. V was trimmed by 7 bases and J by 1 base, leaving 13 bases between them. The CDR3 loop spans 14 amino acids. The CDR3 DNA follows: TGTGCCAGCACCCTTAGGCGGGATAACTATGGCTACACCTTC. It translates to CASTLRRDNYGYTF.

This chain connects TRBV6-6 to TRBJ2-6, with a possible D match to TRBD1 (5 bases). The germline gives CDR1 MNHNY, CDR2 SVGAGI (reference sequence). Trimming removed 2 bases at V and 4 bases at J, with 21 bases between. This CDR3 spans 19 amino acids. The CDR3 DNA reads TGTGCCAGCAGTTACCGTCCCGCCTGGCAGGGCCGGGGGGCCAACGTCCTGACTTTC. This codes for CASSYRPAWQGRGANVLTF.

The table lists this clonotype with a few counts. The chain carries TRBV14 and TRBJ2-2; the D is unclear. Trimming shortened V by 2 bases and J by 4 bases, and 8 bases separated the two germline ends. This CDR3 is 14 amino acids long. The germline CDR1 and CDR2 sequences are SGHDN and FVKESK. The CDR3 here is CASSQRFPTGELFF. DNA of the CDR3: TGTGCCAGCAGCCAACGTTTCCCCACCGGGGAGCTGTTTTTT. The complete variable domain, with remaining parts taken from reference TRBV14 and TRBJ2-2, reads EAGVTQFPSHSVIEKGQTVTLRCDPISGHDNLYWYRRVMGKEIKFLLHFVKESKQDESGMPNNRFLAERTGGTYSTLKVQPAELEDSGVYFCASSQRFPTGELFFGEGSRLTVL.

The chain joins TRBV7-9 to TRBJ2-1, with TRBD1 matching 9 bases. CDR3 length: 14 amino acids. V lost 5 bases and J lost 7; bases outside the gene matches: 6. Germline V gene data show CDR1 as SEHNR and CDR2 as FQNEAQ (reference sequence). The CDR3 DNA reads TGTGCCAGCAGCATCAGACAGGGGGTAAATGAGCAGTTCTTC. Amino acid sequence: CASSIRQGVNEQFF. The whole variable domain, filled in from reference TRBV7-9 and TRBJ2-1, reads DTGVSQNPRHKITKRGQNVTFRCDPISEHNRLYWYRQTLGQGPEFLTYFQNEAQLEKSRLLSDRFSAERPKGSFSTLEIQRTEQGDSAMYLCASSIRQGVNEQFFGPGTRLTVL.

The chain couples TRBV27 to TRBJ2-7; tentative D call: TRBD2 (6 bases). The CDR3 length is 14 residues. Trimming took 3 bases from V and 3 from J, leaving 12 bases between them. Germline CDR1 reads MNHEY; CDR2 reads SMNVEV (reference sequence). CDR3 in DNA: TGTGCCAGCAGTTTGGCGGGACGCTACTACGAGCAGTACTTC. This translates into CASSLAGRYYEQYF.

The CDR3 DNA sequence: TGTGCCAGCAGCGCCCGACAGGGGAGGAACACTGAAGCTTTCTTT. Amino acid sequence: CASSARQGRNTEAFF. The V call is TRBV7-9, the J call TRBJ1-1; 8 nucleotides align to TRBD1. Germline V gene sequence: CDR1 SEHNR, CDR2 FQNEAQ (reference sequence). Trimming at V came to 5 bases and at J to 1 base, leaving 6 bases not matched to a gene. The CDR3 is 15 amino acids.

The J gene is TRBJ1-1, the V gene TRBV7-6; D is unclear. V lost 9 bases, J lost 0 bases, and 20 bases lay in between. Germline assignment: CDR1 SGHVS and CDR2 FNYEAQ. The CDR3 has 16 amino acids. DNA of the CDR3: TGTGCCAGTTTAGATTCTCCAAGCAAATTGAACACTGAAGCTTTCTTT. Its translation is CASLDSPSKLNTEAFF.

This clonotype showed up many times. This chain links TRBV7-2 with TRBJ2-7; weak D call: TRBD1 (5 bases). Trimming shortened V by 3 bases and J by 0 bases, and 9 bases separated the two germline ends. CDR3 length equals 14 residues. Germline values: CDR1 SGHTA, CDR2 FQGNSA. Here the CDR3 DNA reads TGTGCCAGCAGCTTCCAGCAGGGCTCCTACGAGCAGTACTTC. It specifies CASSFQQGSYEQYF.

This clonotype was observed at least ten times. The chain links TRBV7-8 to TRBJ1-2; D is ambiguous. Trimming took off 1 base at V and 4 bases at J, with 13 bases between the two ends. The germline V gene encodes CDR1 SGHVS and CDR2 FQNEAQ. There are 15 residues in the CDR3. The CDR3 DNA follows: TGTGCCAGCAGCTTAGACACGGGATCGGTCTATGGCTACACCTTC. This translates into CASSLDTGSVYGYTF.